There are a few counts of the clone carrying this TCR beta chain. MiXCR was run by TCRdb on the 5' RACE reads, yielding one entry per CDR3 protein. Of 690,000 or so distinct CDR3 sequences in the sample, around 5.7% were seen once. These data come from a study of identical twins. Trimming cost V 2 bases and J 4 bases, with 9 bases left between them. Germline V gene lookup returns CDR1 KGHSH and CDR2 LQKENI. This CDR3 has 13 amino acids. Sequencing was carried out using naive T cells sorted from blood. This TCR was sampled from a young man in good health. This rearrangement joins TRBV18 to TRBJ2-7; D may match TRBD1 or TRBD2 (5 bases each). The CDR3 nucleotides are TGTGCCAGCTCACCAGGGGGTATGTACGAGCAGTACGTC. This gives the protein CASSPGGMYEQYV.